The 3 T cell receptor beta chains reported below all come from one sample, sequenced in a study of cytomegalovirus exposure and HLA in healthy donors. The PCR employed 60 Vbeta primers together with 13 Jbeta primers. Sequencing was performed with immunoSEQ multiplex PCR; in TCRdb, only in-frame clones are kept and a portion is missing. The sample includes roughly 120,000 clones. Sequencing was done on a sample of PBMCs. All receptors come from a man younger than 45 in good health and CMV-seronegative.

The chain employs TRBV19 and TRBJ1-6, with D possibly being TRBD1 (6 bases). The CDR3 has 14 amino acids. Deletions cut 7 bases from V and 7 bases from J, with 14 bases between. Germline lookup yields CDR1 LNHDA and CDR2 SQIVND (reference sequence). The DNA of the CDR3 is TGTGCCAGTACAAACAGGGAGGGAAATTCACCCCTCCACTTT. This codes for CASTNREGNSPLHF.

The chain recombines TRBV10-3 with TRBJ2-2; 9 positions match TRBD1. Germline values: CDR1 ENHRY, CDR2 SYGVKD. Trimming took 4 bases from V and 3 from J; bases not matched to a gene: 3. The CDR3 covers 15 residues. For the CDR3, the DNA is TGTGCCATCAGTGCACAGGGGGCGGACACCGGGGAGCTGTTTTTT. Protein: CAISAQGADTGELFF.

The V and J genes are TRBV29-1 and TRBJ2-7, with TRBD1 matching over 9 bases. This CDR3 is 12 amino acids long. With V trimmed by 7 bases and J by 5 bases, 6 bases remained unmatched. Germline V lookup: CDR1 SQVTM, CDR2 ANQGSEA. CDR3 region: CSAKQGAHEQYF. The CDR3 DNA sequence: TGCAGCGCAAAACAGGGGGCCCACGAGCAGTACTTC.